The 10 T cell receptor beta chains below were found in one sample sequenced in a study of cytomegalovirus exposure and HLA in healthy donors. A multiplex PCR was run with 60 Vbeta primers and 13 Jbeta primers. Clones were sequenced by immunoSEQ multiplex PCR, and TCRdb holds only the in-frame ones, with some missing. The repertoire holds over 85,000 clones, 65% to 85% seen once, with over 5% in the top ten. The source material was PBMCs. The receptor set was obtained from a man in his forties in good health and CMV-seropositive.

The CDR3 region is CASTPTGGGNEKLFF. In DNA, the CDR3 is TGTGCCAGTACCCCCACAGGGGGAGGGAATGAAAAACTGTTTTTT. The genes are TRBV19 and TRBJ1-4, with TRBD1 matching over 8 bases. V trimming: 7 bases; J trimming: 5 bases; junction bases outside the gene matches: 9. CDR3 length: 15 amino acids. Per the germline V gene, CDR1 is LNHDA and CDR2 is SQIVND (reference sequence).

The CDR3 protein is CASSSNTDTQYF. CDR3 bases: TGTGCCAGCAGCTCTAACACAGATACGCAGTATTTT. The V and J genes are TRBV7-9 and TRBJ2-3; D gene unclear. V was cut by 4 bases and J by 2 bases, with 4 bases left in between. The CDR3 contains 12 residues. Germline V CDR1 and CDR2: SEHNR, FQNEAQ (reference sequence).

The CDR3, as DNA: TGTGCCAGCTCGCGTGACAGGGGTGGCGAGACCCAGTACTTC. This encodes CASSRDRGGETQYF. The chain carries TRBV18 and TRBJ2-5; 8 bases agree with TRBD1. Germline assignment: CDR1 KGHSH and CDR2 LQKENI. Losses at the gene ends were 6 bases for V and 5 bases for J; bases not matched to a gene: 8. The CDR3 extends over 14 amino acids.

This clone appeared a few times. The chain is built from TRBV6-6 and TRBJ2-7; a weak D match, TRBD2 (7 bases). In germline, CDR1 is MNHNY, CDR2 SVGAGI (reference sequence). V was pared by 6 bases and J by 3 bases, with 18 bases between. There are 15 residues in the CDR3. The CDR3 sequence is CASSRSGGDGYEQYF. As DNA, the CDR3 is TGTGCCAGCAGCCGTTCGGGGGGCGATGGCTACGAGCAGTACTTC.

V and J are TRBV5-4 and TRBJ2-7, with 8 bases aligning to TRBD1. V gave up 0 bases and J gave up 7 bases; unmatched junction bases: 9. The CDR3 runs to 15 residues. Germline CDR1 is SGHNT and CDR2 is YYREEE (reference sequence). The DNA of the CDR3 is TGTGCCAGCAGCTTGGGTTGGGACAGGCTGGGGGAGCAGTACTTC. As protein: CASSLGWDRLGEQYF.

This chain joins TRBV10-2 and TRBJ1-5, with unresolved D. V was shortened by 7 bases and J by 0 bases, with 10 bases between the two germline ends. This CDR3 comprises 14 residues. Germline CDR1 WSHSY, CDR2 SAAADI. The CDR3 DNA reads as TGCGCCAGCACGCCGGGTATTAGCAATCAGCCCCAGCATTTT. It is translated as CASTPGISNQPQHF.

The chain recombines TRBV7-8 with TRBJ1-3; perhaps TRBD1 as D (5 bases). This CDR3 is built from 16 residues. V shed 3 bases and J shed 0 bases, with 12 bases lying between them. Germline CDR1 is SGHVS and CDR2 is FQNEAQ. The CDR3: CASSFRRGFSGNTIYF. CDR3 bases: TGTGCCAGCAGCTTTAGGCGGGGCTTCTCTGGAAACACCATATATTTT.

This clone was counted once. V and J are TRBV2 and TRBJ2-7, with 8 bases identical to TRBD2. There are 13 residues in the CDR3. The ends lost 4 bases at V and 7 bases at J; junction bases unmatched: 6. Germline CDR1 is SNHLY and CDR2 is FYNNEI. CDR3 in DNA: TGTGCCAGCAGTGCCGCGGGAGGTGGGGAGCAGTACTTC. It encodes CASSAAGGGEQYF.

This clone was detected only once. J is TRBJ2-2 and V is TRBV29-1; 11 positions match TRBD2. Germline CDR1 and CDR2: SQVTM and ANQGSEA. The length of the CDR3 is 14 residues. V was pared by 6 bases and J by 1 base, with 1 base of the junction left unmatched. CDR3 sequence reads: CSVGTSGNTGELFF. The CDR3 coding sequence is TGCAGCGTCGGGACTAGCGGGAACACCGGGGAGCTGTTTTTT.

This clone turned up a few times. The gene calls are TRBV5-4 and TRBJ1-1, with D unclear. Germline lookup yields CDR1 SGHNT and CDR2 YYREEE (reference sequence). The CDR3 has 16 amino acids. V dropped 0 bases and J dropped 0 bases, with 12 bases sitting between them. CDR3 sequence: CASSLGSPGVNTEAFF. The CDR3 bases are TGTGCCAGCAGCTTGGGCTCACCCGGAGTGAACACTGAAGCTTTCTTT.